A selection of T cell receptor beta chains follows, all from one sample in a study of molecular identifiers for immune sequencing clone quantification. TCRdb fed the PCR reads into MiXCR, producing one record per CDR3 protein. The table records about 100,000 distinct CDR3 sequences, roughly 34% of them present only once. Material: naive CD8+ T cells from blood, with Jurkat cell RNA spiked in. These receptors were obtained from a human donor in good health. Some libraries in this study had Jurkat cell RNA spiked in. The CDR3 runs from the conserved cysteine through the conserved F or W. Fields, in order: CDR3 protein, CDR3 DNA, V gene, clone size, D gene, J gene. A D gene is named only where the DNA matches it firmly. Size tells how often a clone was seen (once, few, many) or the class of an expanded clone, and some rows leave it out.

CDR3aa: CASSLTRQRSSYEQYF; CDR3nt: TGTGCCAGCAGTTTGACTAGGCAGCGGAGCTCCTACGAGCAGTACTTC; v_gene: TRBV28; abundance: .; d_gene: .; j_gene: TRBJ2-7
CDR3aa: CASSYTQDNYGYTF; CDR3nt: TGTGCCAGCAGTTACACACAGGATAACTATGGCTACACCTTC; v_gene: TRBV6-2/TRBV6-3; abundance: .; d_gene: .; j_gene: TRBJ1-2
CDR3aa: CASSTGTGLGEQYF; CDR3nt: TGCGCCAGCAGCACGGGGACAGGGCTGGGCGAGCAGTACTTC; v_gene: TRBV5-1; abundance: many; d_gene: TRBD1; j_gene: TRBJ2-7
CDR3aa: CASSLGGLYQESLYF; CDR3nt: TGTGCCAGCAGCTTAGGGGGACTATACCAAGAGTCCCTGTACTTC; v_gene: TRBV7-6; abundance: .; d_gene: TRBD2; j_gene: TRBJ2-5
CDR3aa: CASSFSVNTEAFF; CDR3nt: TGTGCCAGCAGTTTTTCCGTGAACACTGAAGCTTTCTTT; v_gene: TRBV27; abundance: few; d_gene: .; j_gene: TRBJ1-1
CDR3aa: CATSEPSGRARWKEQFF; CDR3nt: TGTGCCACCAGTGAGCCTAGCGGGAGGGCCCGTTGGAAAGAGCAGTTCTTC; v_gene: TRBV24-1; abundance: .; d_gene: TRBD2; j_gene: TRBJ2-1
CDR3aa: CASNAFGTDGYEQYF; CDR3nt: TGTGCCAGCAACGCCTTTGGGACAGACGGCTACGAGCAGTACTTC; v_gene: TRBV21-1; abundance: few; d_gene: .; j_gene: TRBJ2-7
CDR3aa: CASSLPPTGIGANEKVFF; CDR3nt: TGTGCCAGCAGTTTACCCCCTACAGGGATCGGGGCTAATGAAAAAGTGTTTTTT; v_gene: TRBV28; abundance: once; d_gene: .; j_gene: TRBJ1-4
CDR3aa: CASSQVRAGRGTGELFF; CDR3nt: TGCGCCAGCAGCCAAGTTAGGGCGGGAAGAGGGACCGGGGAGCTGTTTTTT; v_gene: TRBV4-1; abundance: few; d_gene: .; j_gene: TRBJ2-2
CDR3aa: CASSRIAGDETQYF; CDR3nt: TGTGCCAGCAGCCGTATAGCGGGAGACGAGACCCAGTACTTC; v_gene: TRBV7-9; abundance: .; d_gene: TRBD2; j_gene: TRBJ2-5
CDR3aa: CASSLGLAAPSGEQYF; CDR3nt: TGTGCCAGCAGCTTGGGACTAGCGGCCCCTTCGGGGGAGCAGTACTTC; v_gene: TRBV5-6; abundance: few; d_gene: TRBD2; j_gene: TRBJ2-7
CDR3aa: CASSVNGYTEAFF; CDR3nt: TGTGCCAGCAGCGTTAATGGGTACACTGAAGCTTTCTTT; v_gene: TRBV9; abundance: many; d_gene: .; j_gene: TRBJ1-1
CDR3aa: CASSLNTDTQYF; CDR3nt: TGTGCCAGCAGCTTGAACACAGATACGCAGTATTTT; v_gene: TRBV5-3; abundance: .; d_gene: .; j_gene: TRBJ2-3
CDR3aa: CASSPGTTYEQYF; CDR3nt: TGTGCCAGCAGCCCCGGGACTACCTACGAGCAGTACTTC; v_gene: TRBV5-6; abundance: many; d_gene: TRBD2; j_gene: TRBJ2-7
CDR3aa: CASMGGQVMNAEAFF; CDR3nt: TGTGCCAGCATGGGGGGGCAGGTCATGAACGCTGAAGCTTTCTTT; v_gene: TRBV2; abundance: .; d_gene: .; j_gene: TRBJ1-1
CDR3aa: CASSPGALGGTQYF; CDR3nt: TGTGCCAGCAGCCCCGGTGCCTTGGGGGGGACCCAGTACTTC; v_gene: TRBV5-4; abundance: few; d_gene: .; j_gene: TRBJ2-5
CDR3aa: CASSVGAGATETQYF; CDR3nt: TGTGCCAGCAGCGTAGGAGCAGGGGCCACAGAAACGCAGTATTTT; v_gene: TRBV9; abundance: .; d_gene: .; j_gene: TRBJ2-3
CDR3aa: CSARDRLTNEKLFF; CDR3nt: TGCAGTGCTAGAGACCGTCTAACTAATGAAAAACTGTTTTTT; v_gene: TRBV20-1; abundance: .; d_gene: .; j_gene: TRBJ1-4
CDR3aa: CASSVVPAGVLDTQYF; CDR3nt: TGTGCCAGCAGCGTAGTGCCAGCGGGAGTTCTAGATACGCAGTATTTT; v_gene: TRBV9; abundance: .; d_gene: TRBD2; j_gene: TRBJ2-3
CDR3aa: CASSFRGSSYNEQFF; CDR3nt: TGTGCCAGCAGTTTCAGGGGGAGCTCCTACAATGAGCAGTTCTTC; v_gene: TRBV28; abundance: few; d_gene: TRBD1; j_gene: TRBJ2-1
CDR3aa: CATAAGTSGYEQYF; CDR3nt: TGTGCCACCGCCGCGGGGACTAGCGGGTACGAGCAGTACTTC; v_gene: TRBV19; abundance: .; d_gene: TRBD2; j_gene: TRBJ2-7
CDR3aa: CASSPGQGANTGELFF; CDR3nt: TGCGCCAGCAGTCCTGGACAGGGGGCGAACACCGGGGAGCTGTTTTTT; v_gene: TRBV23-1; abundance: few; d_gene: TRBD1; j_gene: TRBJ2-2
CDR3aa: CASRMYTEAFF; CDR3nt: TGTGCCAGCAGGATGTACACTGAAGCTTTCTTT; v_gene: TRBV6-2/TRBV6-3; abundance: .; d_gene: .; j_gene: TRBJ1-1
CDR3aa: CASSLGPLIDTQYF; CDR3nt: TGTGCCAGCAGCTTGGGTCCCCTCATAGATACGCAGTATTTT; v_gene: TRBV5-3; abundance: many; d_gene: .; j_gene: TRBJ2-3
CDR3aa: CSVEDRGAPLYEQYF; CDR3nt: TGCAGCGTTGAAGATCGGGGGGCCCCCTTGTACGAGCAGTACTTC; v_gene: TRBV29-1; abundance: many; d_gene: .; j_gene: TRBJ2-7
CDR3aa: CASSLLRDTSTDTQYF; CDR3nt: TGTGCCAGCAGTTTACTCAGGGACACCAGCACAGATACGCAGTATTTT; v_gene: TRBV12-3/TRBV12-4; abundance: .; d_gene: .; j_gene: TRBJ2-3
CDR3aa: CASSQIAGGPGADTQYF; CDR3nt: TGTGCCAGCAGCCAAATAGCGGGAGGGCCGGGGGCAGATACGCAGTATTTT; v_gene: TRBV4-2; abundance: .; d_gene: TRBD2; j_gene: TRBJ2-3
CDR3aa: CSASAQRIYAEAFF; CDR3nt: TGCAGTGCTAGCGCTCAGAGGATATACGCTGAAGCTTTCTTT; v_gene: TRBV20-1; abundance: .; d_gene: .; j_gene: TRBJ1-1
CDR3aa: CASSPTRTGAPETQYF; CDR3nt: TGTGCCAGCAGCCCTACCAGGACAGGGGCCCCAGAGACCCAGTACTTC; v_gene: TRBV13; abundance: .; d_gene: TRBD1; j_gene: TRBJ2-5
CDR3aa: CASSSPSSGRARKQYF; CDR3nt: TGTGCCAGCAGCTCCCCCTCTAGCGGGAGGGCCAGAAAGCAGTATTTT; v_gene: TRBV7-9; abundance: .; d_gene: TRBD2; j_gene: TRBJ2-3
CDR3aa: CASMWQVGGQPQHF; CDR3nt: TGTGCCAGTATGTGGCAGGTCGGCGGTCAGCCCCAGCATTTT; v_gene: TRBV19; abundance: .; d_gene: .; j_gene: TRBJ1-5
CDR3aa: CASSQTTGNYEQYF; CDR3nt: TGCGCCAGCAGCCAGACTACGGGAAATTACGAGCAGTACTTC; v_gene: TRBV4-1; abundance: many; d_gene: .; j_gene: TRBJ2-7
CDR3aa: CASRTEGGNEQYF; CDR3nt: TGTGCCAGCAGAACCGAGGGGGGGAACGAGCAGTACTTC; v_gene: TRBV6-6; abundance: many; d_gene: .; j_gene: TRBJ2-7
CDR3aa: CASSYLGGTGELFF; CDR3nt: TGTGCCAGCAGTTACCTAGGGGGTACCGGGGAGCTGTTTTTT; v_gene: TRBV12-3/TRBV12-4; abundance: many; d_gene: .; j_gene: TRBJ2-2
CDR3aa: CSAMGTEAFF; CDR3nt: TGCAGTGCTATGGGGACTGAAGCTTTCTTT; v_gene: TRBV20-1; abundance: few; d_gene: .; j_gene: TRBJ1-1
CDR3aa: CASSYRDETQYF; CDR3nt: TGTGCCAGCTCCTACAGGGACGAGACCCAGTACTTC; v_gene: TRBV5-6; abundance: .; d_gene: .; j_gene: TRBJ2-5
CDR3aa: CASSTLAGYYEQYF; CDR3nt: TGTGCCAGTAGTACCTTAGCGGGGTACTACGAGCAGTACTTC; v_gene: TRBV19; abundance: .; d_gene: TRBD2; j_gene: TRBJ2-7
CDR3aa: CASSSRQGPQYF; CDR3nt: TGTGCCAGCAGCTCCAGACAGGGTCCGCAGTATTTT; v_gene: TRBV7-2; abundance: many; d_gene: TRBD1; j_gene: TRBJ2-3
CDR3aa: CASTISAGDGNTGELFF; CDR3nt: TGCGCCAGCACGATATCCGCGGGAGATGGGAACACCGGGGAGCTGTTTTTT; v_gene: TRBV10-2; abundance: .; d_gene: TRBD2; j_gene: TRBJ2-2
CDR3aa: CASSTVRLTYEQYF; CDR3nt: TGTGCCAGCAGCACCGTTCGTCTAACCTACGAGCAGTACTTC; v_gene: TRBV6-2/TRBV6-3; abundance: .; d_gene: .; j_gene: TRBJ2-7
CDR3aa: CASSQGPPEGSTDTQKF; CDR3nt: TGCGCCAGCAGCCAAGGGCCCCCTGAAGGGAGCACAGATACGCAGAAATTT; v_gene: TRBV4-1; abundance: .; d_gene: .; j_gene: TRBJ2-3
CDR3aa: CATGAGGRVPDTLYF; CDR3nt: TGTGCCACTGGGGCTGGGGGGAGGGTCCCAGATACGCTGTATTTT; v_gene: TRBV15; abundance: .; d_gene: TRBD2; j_gene: TRBJ2-3
CDR3aa: CASRRTGDTGELFF; CDR3nt: TGTGCCAGCAGAAGGACAGGGGACACCGGGGAGCTGTTTTTT; v_gene: TRBV28; abundance: .; d_gene: TRBD1; j_gene: TRBJ2-2
CDR3aa: CASRGGGASGNTIYF; CDR3nt: TGTGCCAGCCGCGGGGGGGGTGCCTCTGGAAACACCATATATTTT; v_gene: TRBV9; abundance: once; d_gene: .; j_gene: TRBJ1-3
CDR3aa: CASSPPPGYNEQFF; CDR3nt: TGTGCCAGCAGCCCCCCCCCAGGGTACAATGAGCAGTTCTTC; v_gene: TRBV14; abundance: few; d_gene: .; j_gene: TRBJ2-1
CDR3aa: CASSLLGTSSPTDTQYF; CDR3nt: TGTGCCAGCAGCTTACTCGGGACTAGTTCCCCCACAGATACGCAGTATTTT; v_gene: TRBV11-2; abundance: .; d_gene: TRBD2; j_gene: TRBJ2-3
CDR3aa: CASSGGPGLSTNEKLFF; CDR3nt: TGTGCCAGCAGCGGAGGGCCCGGCCTTTCAACTAATGAAAAACTGTTTTTT; v_gene: TRBV9; abundance: many; d_gene: .; j_gene: TRBJ1-4
CDR3aa: CASSSTGPDYEQYF; CDR3nt: TGCGCCAGCAGCTCGACAGGGCCCGACTACGAGCAGTACTTC; v_gene: TRBV5-1; abundance: many; d_gene: TRBD1; j_gene: TRBJ2-7
CDR3aa: CSVGLRDRPDYEQYF; CDR3nt: TGCAGCGTTGGGCTCCGGGACAGGCCAGACTACGAGCAGTACTTC; v_gene: TRBV29-1; abundance: many; d_gene: TRBD1; j_gene: TRBJ2-7
CDR3aa: CASSQVSWDSSYNEQFF; CDR3nt: TGCGCCAGCAGCCAAGTCTCGTGGGATAGCTCCTACAATGAGCAGTTCTTC; v_gene: TRBV4-3; abundance: .; d_gene: .; j_gene: TRBJ2-1
CDR3aa: CASSIFGRGSYTDTQYF; CDR3nt: TGTGCCAGTAGTATCTTCGGCCGCGGGAGCTACACAGATACGCAGTATTTT; v_gene: TRBV19; abundance: many; d_gene: TRBD2; j_gene: TRBJ2-3
CDR3aa: CASSISGSSYEQYF; CDR3nt: TGTGCCAGTAGTATTTCCGGATCCTCCTACGAGCAGTACTTC; v_gene: TRBV19; abundance: few; d_gene: .; j_gene: TRBJ2-7
CDR3aa: CASRAPAGELFF; CDR3nt: TGTGCCAGCAGAGCCCCGGCTGGGGAGCTGTTTTTT; v_gene: TRBV9; abundance: .; d_gene: .; j_gene: TRBJ2-2